Below, 26 T cell receptor beta chains from the same sample are listed, as sequenced in a study of cytomegalovirus exposure and HLA in healthy donors. PCR employed 60 Vbeta and 13 Jbeta primers. Using immunoSEQ multiplex PCR, the repertoire was profiled, and TCRdb retains in-frame clones only, with some absent. The profile shows tens of thousands of clones, approximately 80% of them singletons. Sequencing was done on a sample of PBMCs. All receptors derive from a man aged 25 to 40 in good health and CMV-seropositive.

This clone has only one observation. V gene TRBV29-1 combines with J gene TRBJ2-3; 11 nucleotides agree with TRBD1. The CDR3 extends over 15 amino acids. V shed 1 base and J 4 bases; nucleotides not matched to a gene: 4. In germline, CDR1 is SQVTM, CDR2 ANQGSEA. The CDR3 sequence is CSVEGTGGLADTQYF. The CDR3 nucleotides read TGCAGCGTTGAAGGGACAGGGGGCTTGGCAGATACGCAGTATTTT.

A few counts support this clone. The CDR3 reads CASSFGTSGNTGELFF. CDR3 DNA sequence: TGTGCCAGCAGCTTCGGGACTAGCGGTAACACCGGGGAGCTGTTTTTT. This rearrangement joins TRBV5-6 to TRBJ2-2; 11 bases are a match to TRBD2. The CDR3 has 16 residues. Trimming removed 2 bases from V and 2 bases from J; junction bases left unmatched: 2. The V gene's germline CDR1 is SGHDT and CDR2 YYEEEE.

This clone has more than one count but fewer than ten. The V and J genes are TRBV30 and TRBJ1-1; tentative D call: TRBD1 (6 bases). This CDR3 is 14 amino acids long. The germline CDR1 and CDR2 sequences are GTSNPN and SVGIG (reference sequence). V lost 2 bases to trimming and J lost 0 bases, with 10 bases between them. The CDR3 sequence: CAWSFRTVNTEAFF. The CDR3 DNA sequence: TGTGCCTGGAGTTTTCGGACAGTGAACACTGAAGCTTTCTTT.

This chain links TRBV7-9 with TRBJ1-3; D is unresolved. With 3 bases removed from V and 5 bases from J, the gap between germline ends came to 8 bases. Germline loops: CDR1 SEHNR, CDR2 FQNEAQ (reference sequence). CDR3 length equals 13 residues. CDR3 loop: CASSFGQRNTIYF. The CDR3 nucleotides are TGTGCCAGCAGCTTTGGTCAGAGAAACACCATATATTTT.

Worth noting for this clone: Other DNA sequences in the same sample also yield this CDR3. The genes are TRBV9 and TRBJ2-1; D perhaps matches TRBD2 (5 bases). V was clipped by 0 bases and J by 0 bases, with 10 bases between them. CDR1 is SGDLS, CDR2 YYNGEE, per germline. The CDR3 totals 16 residues. The CDR3 is CASSVGVGSSYNEQFF. Written as DNA, the CDR3 is TGTGCCAGCAGCGTAGGGGTGGGGAGCTCCTACAATGAGCAGTTCTTC.

This chain uses TRBV19 with TRBJ1-2; 8 bases agree with TRBD1. Germline V lookup: CDR1 LNHDA, CDR2 SQIVND (reference sequence). CDR3 length: 14 residues. Trimming removed 4 bases from V and 3 bases from J; junction bases left unmatched: 4. The CDR3 is CASSTGDRYYGYTF. CDR3 DNA sequence: TGTGCCAGTAGTACTGGGGACAGGTACTATGGCTACACCTTC.

J is TRBJ1-1 and V is TRBV18, with a possible D match to TRBD1 (6 bases). The CDR3 runs to 14 residues. The germline gives CDR1 KGHSH, CDR2 LQKENI. Trimming took off 6 bases at V and 3 bases at J, with 14 bases between the two ends. CDR3: CASSHRAVDTEAFF. CDR3 nucleotides: TGTGCCAGCTCTCACAGGGCGGTAGACACTGAAGCTTTCTTT.

The chain links TRBV7-9 to TRBJ2-3; 9 positions match TRBD1. The V and J ends lost 4 bases and 3 bases, in that order; junction bases with no gene match: 2. The CDR3 has 14 amino acids. Germline CDR1 and CDR2: SEHNR and FQNEAQ (reference sequence). The chain's CDR3 is CASSSGQGTDTQYF. Here the CDR3 DNA reads TGTGCCAGCAGCTCTGGACAGGGGACAGATACGCAGTATTTT.

The gene calls are TRBV5-1 and TRBJ2-1; 14 bases agree with TRBD2. Trimming cost V 2 bases and J 6 bases; bases outside gene matches: 7. The CDR3 has 17 residues. Germline CDR1 and CDR2: SGHRS and YFSETQ. The CDR3 loop reads CASSLSTSGRGFNEQFF. Here the CDR3 DNA reads TGCGCCAGCAGCTTATCGACTAGCGGGAGGGGGTTCAATGAGCAGTTCTTC.

The rearrangement links TRBV7-2 to TRBJ2-5, with D maybe TRBD2 (5 bases). Trimming removed 3 bases at V and 7 bases at J, with 12 bases between. The CDR3 length is 13 residues. The V gene's germline CDR1 is SGHTA and CDR2 FQGNSA. For the CDR3, the DNA is TGTGCCAGCAGCTTGAATATCGGAGGGACCCAGTACTTC. Translating it yields CASSLNIGGTQYF.

The chain links TRBV6-5 to TRBJ1-1; perhaps TRBD1 as D (6 bases). Looked up from germline, CDR1 is MNHEY and CDR2 is SVGAGI. This CDR3 has 12 residues. V lost 7 bases to trimming and J lost 11 bases, with 17 bases between them. The CDR3 DNA reads as TGTGCCAGCACCAAACAGGGATTGAGCGCTTTCTTT. Translating it yields CASTKQGLSAFF.

This clone was found once. The CDR3, as DNA: TGTGCCAGCAGCCCTAGGGACAGGGAACAACAAGAGACCCAGTACTTC. Translating it yields CASSPRDREQQETQYF. The chain combines TRBV14 with TRBJ2-5, with 9 positions matching TRBD1. V gave up 4 bases and J gave up 2 bases; unmatched junction bases: 8. The CDR3 is made up of 16 amino acids. The germline V gene has CDR1 SGHDN and CDR2 FVKESK. Looking up the rest from reference TRBV14 and TRBJ2-5 gives the full variable domain: EAGVTQFPSHSVIEKGQTVTLRCDPISGHDNLYWYRRVMGKEIKFLLHFVKESKQDESGMPNNRFLAERTGGTYSTLKVQPAELEDSGVYFCASSPRDREQQETQYFGPGTRLLVL.

This clone has only one observation. The rearrangement links TRBV28 to TRBJ1-2, with D possibly matching TRBD1 (5 bases). The CDR3 is 12 residues long. In germline, CDR1 is MDHEN, CDR2 SYDVKM. The V end lost 5 bases, the J end lost 3 bases, and 7 bases lay between the germline ends. The CDR3 DNA reads TGTGCCAGCAGTCCGGGGGACTATGGCTACACCTTC. The encoded protein is CASSPGDYGYTF.

A note on this clone: The same CDR3 can be traced to other DNA sequences in this sample. The chain uses TRBV6-5 and TRBJ2-2; 9 positions match TRBD2. The CDR3 covers 15 residues. Germline CDR1 MNHEY, CDR2 SVGAGI. Trimming cost V 3 bases and J 4 bases; bases outside gene matches: 3. CDR3 nucleotide sequence: TGTGCCAGCAGTTATAGCGGGAGCCTCACCGGGGAGCTGTTTTTT. This codes for CASSYSGSLTGELFF.

The chain has TRBV29-1 and TRBJ1-1; TRBD1 is a possible D gene (6 bases). V was shortened by 7 bases and J by 1 base, with 10 bases between the two germline ends. The CDR3 covers 12 residues. CDR1 and CDR2 from the germline V gene are SQVTM and ANQGSEA. This CDR3 is CSALGGNTEAFF. The CDR3 region has the DNA TGCAGCGCCCTAGGGGGGAACACTGAAGCTTTCTTT.

The V gene is TRBV1, the J gene TRBJ2-7; the DNA was not used to check the table's D call, TRBD2. TRBV1 is a known pseudogene. The CDR3 consists of 15 residues. The CDR3 nucleotides are TGCACCAGCAGCGGACGGGGGGTGAGCTCCTACGAGCAGTACGTC. It is translated as CTSSGRGVSSYEQYV.

A remark on this clone: The sample has other DNA sequences that encode this CDR3 too. V usage is TRBV6-5 and J usage is TRBJ2-6, with D unclear. Trimming removed 0 bases at V and 3 bases at J, with 6 bases between. This CDR3 comprises 15 residues. Looked up from germline, CDR1 is MNHEY and CDR2 is SVGAGI. The CDR3 loop reads CASSYSSSGANVLTF. CDR3 in DNA: TGTGCCAGCAGTTACTCTAGCAGTGGGGCCAACGTCCTGACTTTC.

The chain recombines TRBV19 with TRBJ1-5; D unresolved. The germline V and J ends were trimmed by 5 bases and 5 bases, with 10 bases remaining between them. The CDR3 runs 13 residues. CDR1 and CDR2 (germline): LNHDA, SQIVND (reference sequence). This CDR3 is CASSFDMYQPQHF. The CDR3 bases are TGTGCCAGTAGTTTCGACATGTATCAGCCCCAGCATTTT.

The chain uses TRBV6-1 and TRBJ2-2, with TRBD1 matching 10 bases. Trimming removed 4 bases from V and 4 bases from J; junction bases left unmatched: 6. This CDR3 is built from 16 residues. Germline CDR1 and CDR2: MNHNS and SASEGT. CDR3: CASSVFGTGVTGELFF. Here the CDR3 DNA reads TGTGCCAGCAGTGTTTTTGGGACAGGGGTCACCGGGGAGCTGTTTTTT.

V usage is TRBV28 and J usage is TRBJ1-5; D might be TRBD1 (5 bases). CDR1 and CDR2 (germline): MDHEN, SYDVKM. The V end lost 5 bases, the J end lost 7 bases, and 15 bases lay between the germline ends. The CDR3 spans 14 residues. The CDR3 loop is CASSPRRGVQPQHF. The CDR3 DNA sequence: TGTGCCAGCAGTCCGCGCCGGGGGGTGCAGCCCCAGCATTTT.

The sample holds a few counts of this clone. The chain couples TRBV30 to TRBJ2-7; D ambiguous. Germline CDR1 is GTSNPN and CDR2 is SVGIG (reference sequence). The germline V and J ends were trimmed by 1 base and 2 bases, with 6 bases remaining between them. This CDR3 region has 12 residues. This chain's CDR3 is CAWSAVAYEQYF. The CDR3 DNA is TGTGCCTGGAGTGCGGTAGCCTACGAGCAGTACTTC.

This clone showed up just a few times. The chain employs TRBV6-1 and TRBJ1-2, with no clear D. Germline V CDR1 and CDR2: MNHNS, SASEGT. The CDR3 is made up of 14 amino acids. Trimming shortened V by 6 bases and J by 4 bases, and 15 bases separated the two germline ends. In nucleotides, the CDR3 is TGTGCCAGCAGAATTTCGGTTGGAGGCTATGGCTACACCTTC. Encoded protein: CASRISVGGYGYTF.

The chain recombines TRBV27 with TRBJ2-3; 10 positions match TRBD2. Germline CDR1 and CDR2: MNHEY and SMNVEV (reference sequence). J lost 4 bases, V lost 4 bases, and 2 bases had no gene match. The CDR3 totals 14 residues. The CDR3 protein is CASSSSGGADTQYF. The CDR3 DNA follows: TGTGCCAGCAGTTCAAGCGGGGGGGCAGATACGCAGTATTTT.

The J gene is TRBJ2-2, the V gene TRBV27, with 8 bases fitting TRBD2. This CDR3 has 14 amino acids. J lost 7 bases, V lost 7 bases, and 8 bases had no gene match. Germline values: CDR1 MNHEY, CDR2 SMNVEV (reference sequence). CDR3 residues: CASIGREGVGELFF. The DNA of the CDR3 is TGTGCCAGCATCGGGAGGGAGGGGGTCGGGGAGCTGTTTTTT.

This chain uses TRBV5-4 with TRBJ1-4; weak D call: TRBD1 (6 bases). V shed 4 bases and J shed 8 bases, with 15 bases lying between them. The CDR3 has 14 residues. Germline V gives CDR1 SGHNT, CDR2 YYREEE (reference sequence). In nucleotides, the CDR3 is TGTGCCAGCAGCCCCGGGACATCCCTCGAAAAACTGTTTTTT. This gives the protein CASSPGTSLEKLFF. Looking up the rest from reference TRBV5-4 and TRBJ1-4 gives the full variable domain: ETGVTQSPTHLIKTRGQQVTLRCSSQSGHNTVSWYQQALGQGPQFIFQYYREEENGRGNFPPRFSGLQFPNYSSELNVNALELDDSALYLCASSPGTSLEKLFFGSGTQLSVL.

The V gene is TRBV6-6, the J gene TRBJ2-7, with D possibly matching TRBD1 (6 bases). The CDR3 spans 12 residues. Germline CDR1 MNHNY, CDR2 SVGAGI (reference sequence). Trimming cost V 6 bases and J 8 bases, with 14 bases left between them. CDR3 loop: CASRELTGKQYF. The CDR3 nucleotides read TGTGCCAGCAGGGAACTTACAGGGAAGCAGTACTTC.